Following are 22 T cell receptor beta chains from one sample sequenced in a study of blood T cell repertoires in COVID-19. Assay used: immunoSEQ multiplex PCR; TCRdb lists only in-frame clones, some missing. The sample has around 140,000 clones, approximately 84% seen once; the top ten hold approximately 1.5%. Sequenced: peripheral blood. The receptor source for this set is a man in his 60s with acute or convalescent COVID-19.

V is TRBV6-2 or TRBV6-3 and J is TRBJ1-5, with no clear D. This CDR3 is built from 15 residues. Germline V gene sequence: CDR1 MNHEY, CDR2 SVGEGT. The V and J ends lost 9 bases and 1 base respectively, with 16 bases between them. For the CDR3, the DNA is TGTGCCAGTAGCCTGGCGGCGGGAAGCAATCAGCCCCAGCATTTT. Translating gives CASSLAAGSNQPQHF.

This chain uses TRBV9 with TRBJ1-4; a weak D match, TRBD1 (6 bases). The V gene lost 4 bases and the J gene lost 3 bases, with 16 bases spanning the gap. The CDR3 runs to 16 residues. Germline V gives CDR1 SGDLS, CDR2 YYNGEE. CDR3 sequence: CASSYGGAVSNEKLFF. The CDR3, as DNA: TGTGCCAGCAGCTACGGGGGGGCGGTGTCTAATGAAAAACTGTTTTTT. Variable domain in full (rest from reference TRBV9 and TRBJ1-4): DSGVTQTPKHLITATGQRVTLRCSPRSGDLSVYWYQQSLDQGLQFLIQYYNGEERAKGNILERFSAQQFPDLHSELNLSSLELGDSALYFCASSYGGAVSNEKLFFGSGTQLSVL.

The V call is TRBV7-7, the J call TRBJ2-2; D is undetermined. The germline V gene has CDR1 SSHAT and CDR2 FNYEAQ (reference sequence). There are 14 residues in the CDR3. V was clipped by 2 bases and J by 4 bases, with 8 bases between them. The CDR3: CASSLSGPTGELFF. Here the CDR3 DNA reads TGTGCCAGCAGCTTATCTGGCCCCACCGGGGAGCTGTTTTTT.

CDR3 bases: TGCGCCAGCAGCTCCGGGACAGGGGTTTTAGGCTACACCTTC. It specifies CASSSGTGVLGYTF. The chain joins TRBV5-1 to TRBJ1-2, with TRBD1 identical over 10 bases. Losses at the gene ends were 3 bases for V and 8 bases for J; bases not matched to a gene: 7. Germline loops: CDR1 SGHRS, CDR2 YFSETQ. The CDR3 totals 14 residues.

The V gene is TRBV11-3, the J gene TRBJ2-5; 8 bases match TRBD1. This CDR3 is 16 amino acids long. V dropped 5 bases and J dropped 2; count of bases not matched to a gene: 10. Per the germline V gene, CDR1 is SGHNT and CDR2 is YENEEA. DNA for the CDR3: TGTGCCAGCAGCACAGGTGGCAGGGGGCTTCAAGAGACCCAGTACTTC. It codes for CASSTGGRGLQETQYF.

The rearrangement links TRBV3-1 (or the pseudogene TRBV3-2) to TRBJ1-1; D remains unclear. Germline V gene lookup returns CDR1 LGHDT and CDR2 YNNKEL (reference sequence). This CDR3 comprises 13 residues. Trimming took 0 bases from V and 11 from J, leaving 13 bases between them. CDR3 nucleotides: TGTGCCAGCAGCCAAGAATTAAACAAAAAGGCTTTCTTT. This encodes CASSQELNKKAFF.

This rearrangement joins TRBV27 to TRBJ1-2, with 8 bases that match TRBD1. In germline, CDR1 is MNHEY, CDR2 SMNVEV (reference sequence). This CDR3 spans 13 amino acids. The V and J ends lost 7 bases and 3 bases, in that order; junction bases with no gene match: 4. The CDR3 spells CASTAGGDYGYTF. The CDR3 coding sequence is TGTGCCAGCACTGCAGGGGGCGACTATGGCTACACCTTC.

The chain has TRBV15 and TRBJ1-1; TRBD1 might be the D (5 bases). Per germline, CDR1 LNHNV and CDR2 YYDKDF (reference sequence). This CDR3 has 14 amino acids. Trimming left V 3 bases short and J 3 bases short, with 11 bases between. The CDR3 nucleotides are TGTGCCACCAGCAGGGACTGGGGGGACACTGAAGCTTTCTTT. Protein product: CATSRDWGDTEAFF. The full variable domain, completed using reference TRBV15 and TRBJ1-1, is DAMVIQNPRYQVTQFGKPVTLSCSQTLNHNVMYWYQQKSSQAPKLLFHYYDKDFNNEADTPDNFQSRRPNTSFCFLDIRSPGLGDTAMYLCATSRDWGDTEAFFGQGTRLTVV.

This chain joins TRBV3-1 (or the pseudogene TRBV3-2) and TRBJ1-3, with 7 bases identical to TRBD1. The CDR3 is 15 residues long. The germline gives CDR1 LGHDT, CDR2 YNNKEL (reference sequence). Trimming cost V 5 bases and J 0 bases; bases outside gene matches: 4. The DNA for the CDR3 is TGTGCCAGCAGCGGCAGGGGGTCCTCTGGAAACACCATATATTTT. Protein: CASSGRGSSGNTIYF.

V usage is TRBV30 and J usage is TRBJ1-2; D is ambiguous. The CDR3 totals 13 residues. V shed 2 bases and J shed 6 bases, with 13 bases lying between them. Germline CDR1 GTSNPN, CDR2 SVGIG (reference sequence). The CDR3 DNA follows: TGTGCCTGGAGTATGGCAACGGGTCATGGCTACACCTTC. It codes for CAWSMATGHGYTF.

In this sample, this clone turned up once. This sequence joins TRBV19 and TRBJ2-3; 8 nucleotides match TRBD2. Germline V gene data show CDR1 as LNHDA and CDR2 as SQIVND (reference sequence). J was trimmed by 2 bases and V by 5 bases; bases with no gene match: 9. The CDR3 spans 16 residues. The CDR3 DNA sequence: TGTGCCAGTAGTTTGCTGACTAGCGAACACACAGATACGCAGTATTTT. Translation gives CASSLLTSEHTDTQYF.

This rearrangement joins TRBV7-9 to TRBJ1-3; 7 bases fit TRBD1. Trimming removed 5 bases from V and 4 bases from J; junction bases left unmatched: 5. This CDR3 is 14 amino acids long. The germline V gene has CDR1 SEHNR and CDR2 FQNEAQ (reference sequence). The CDR3 DNA follows: TGTGCCAGCAGCCGGGGGACAGCAGGAAACACCATATATTTT. This codes for CASSRGTAGNTIYF.

The chain recombines TRBV2 with TRBJ2-2; 7 nucleotides line up with TRBD2. The V and J ends lost 7 bases and 7 bases, in that order; junction bases with no gene match: 15. The germline V gene has CDR1 SNHLY and CDR2 FYNNEI. The CDR3 is 16 residues long. For the CDR3, the DNA is TGTGCCAGCACGGCCCCTGGGCGGGAGATCGGCGGGGAGCTGTTTTTT. This translates into CASTAPGREIGGELFF.

V gene TRBV11-2 combines with J gene TRBJ2-5, with TRBD2 matching over 9 bases. V shed 0 bases and J 4 bases; nucleotides not matched to a gene: 6. This CDR3 is built from 16 residues. Germline V CDR1 and CDR2: SGHAT, FQNNGV. The CDR3 region is CASSLDGGGAGETQYF. CDR3 nucleotide sequence: TGTGCCAGCAGCTTAGACGGCGGGGGGGCAGGAGAGACCCAGTACTTC. Looking up the rest from reference TRBV11-2 and TRBJ2-5 gives the full variable domain: EAGVAQSPRYKIIEKRQSVAFWCNPISGHATLYWYQQILGQGPKLLIQFQNNGVVDDSQLPKDRFSAERLKGVDSTLKIQPAKLEDSAVYLCASSLDGGGAGETQYFGPGTRLLVL.

V and J are TRBV18 and TRBJ2-2, with 8 bases identical to TRBD2. The junction had 3 bases not matched to a gene; V was cut back by 1 base and J by 2 bases. Germline CDR1 KGHSH, CDR2 LQKENI. The CDR3 is 16 residues long. In DNA, the CDR3 is TGTGCCAGCTCACCACTAACTAGCGGTAACACCGGGGAGCTGTTTTTT. It yields the protein CASSPLTSGNTGELFF.

This sequence joins TRBV3-1 (or the pseudogene TRBV3-2) and TRBJ2-2; possibly TRBD1 for D (5 bases). Trimming removed 2 bases from V and 4 bases from J, with 14 bases in between. The CDR3 is made up of 16 amino acids. CDR1 and CDR2 (germline): LGHDT, YNNKEL (reference sequence). In DNA form, the CDR3 reads TGTGCCAGCAGCCAATCACACCAGGGTTCCACCGGGGAGCTGTTTTTT. Encoded protein: CASSQSHQGSTGELFF.

V usage is TRBV7-6 and J usage is TRBJ2-5; TRBD1 is a possible D gene (5 bases). Germline V CDR1 and CDR2: SGHVS, FNYEAQ. This CDR3 region has 17 residues. Trimming shortened V by 3 bases and J by 1 base, and 18 bases separated the two germline ends. The CDR3 protein is CASSLVSGWTSQETQYF. Written as DNA, the CDR3 is TGTGCCAGCAGCTTGGTCTCTGGGTGGACAAGCCAAGAGACCCAGTACTTC.

The chain has TRBV11-2 and TRBJ2-3; possible D gene TRBD2, 6 bases. The CDR3 loop spans 17 amino acids. V was cut by 5 bases and J by 0 bases, with 18 bases left in between. Looked up from germline, CDR1 is SGHAT and CDR2 is FQNNGV. The CDR3 loop reads CASSPYVVGTSTDTQYF. Written as DNA, the CDR3 is TGTGCCAGCAGCCCCTATGTGGTGGGGACTAGCACAGATACGCAGTATTTT.

The genes are TRBV24-1 and TRBJ2-1, with 7 bases that match TRBD2. The CDR3 is made up of 14 amino acids. V shed 9 bases, J shed 7 bases, and the junction held 11 bases outside the gene matches. CDR1 and CDR2 from the germline V gene are KGHDR and SFDVKD. CDR3 loop: CATSVAGAGNEQFF. The DNA for the CDR3 is TGTGCCACCTCCGTGGCGGGAGCTGGAAATGAGCAGTTCTTC.

The V and J genes are TRBV5-1 and TRBJ2-3, with 10 bases identical to TRBD2. V lost 8 bases and J lost 1; bases outside the gene matches: 7. The CDR3 totals 15 residues. Looked up from germline, CDR1 is SGHRS and CDR2 is YFSETQ. This CDR3 is CASSSGSQGTDTQYF. The CDR3 bases are TGCGCCAGTTCTAGCGGGAGTCAGGGCACAGATACGCAGTATTTT.

The chain couples TRBV3-1 (or the pseudogene TRBV3-2) to TRBJ1-2; D is ambiguous. Germline CDR1 is LGHDT and CDR2 is YNNKEL (reference sequence). V was clipped by 0 bases and J by 7 bases, with 12 bases between them. The CDR3 contains 14 residues. CDR3 in amino acids: CASSQDGRVGGYTF. In DNA, the CDR3 is TGTGCCAGCAGCCAAGATGGGAGGGTCGGTGGCTACACCTTC.

As concerns this clone: The same CDR3 is also encoded by other DNA sequences in this sample. This chain joins TRBV24-1 and TRBJ2-7; 8 nucleotides match TRBD1. The germline CDR1 and CDR2 sequences are KGHDR and SFDVKD. The length of the CDR3 is 14 residues. V lost 4 bases to trimming and J lost 2 bases; unmatched junction nucleotides: 3. CDR3 region: CATSDRTGTYEQYF. The DNA of the CDR3 is TGTGCCACCAGTGACAGGACAGGGACCTACGAGCAGTACTTC.